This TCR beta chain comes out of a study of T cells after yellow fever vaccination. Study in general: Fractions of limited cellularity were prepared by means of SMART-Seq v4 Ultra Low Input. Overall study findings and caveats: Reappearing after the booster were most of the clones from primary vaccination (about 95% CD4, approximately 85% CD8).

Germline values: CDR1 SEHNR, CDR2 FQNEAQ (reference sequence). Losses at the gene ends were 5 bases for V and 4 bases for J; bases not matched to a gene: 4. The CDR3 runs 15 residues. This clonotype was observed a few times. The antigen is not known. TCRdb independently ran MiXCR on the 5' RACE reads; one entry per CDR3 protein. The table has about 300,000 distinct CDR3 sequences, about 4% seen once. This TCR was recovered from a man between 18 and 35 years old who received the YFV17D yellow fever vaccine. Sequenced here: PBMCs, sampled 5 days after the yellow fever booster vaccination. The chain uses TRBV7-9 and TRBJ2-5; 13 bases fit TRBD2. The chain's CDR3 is CASSPWTSGGETQYF. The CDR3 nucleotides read TGTGCCAGCAGCCCCTGGACTAGCGGGGGAGAGACCCAGTACTTC.